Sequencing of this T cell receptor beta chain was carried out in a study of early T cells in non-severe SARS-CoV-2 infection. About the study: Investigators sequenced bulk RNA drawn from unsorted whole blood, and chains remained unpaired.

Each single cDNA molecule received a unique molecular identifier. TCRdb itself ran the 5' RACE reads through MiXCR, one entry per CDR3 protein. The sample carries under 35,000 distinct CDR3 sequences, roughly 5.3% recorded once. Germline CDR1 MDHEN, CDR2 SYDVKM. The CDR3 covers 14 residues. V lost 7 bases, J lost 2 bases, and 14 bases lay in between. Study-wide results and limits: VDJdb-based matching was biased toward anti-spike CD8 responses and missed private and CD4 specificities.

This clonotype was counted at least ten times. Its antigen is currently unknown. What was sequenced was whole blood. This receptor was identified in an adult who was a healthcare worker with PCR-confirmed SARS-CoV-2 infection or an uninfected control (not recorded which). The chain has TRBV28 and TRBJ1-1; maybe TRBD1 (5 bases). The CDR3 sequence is CASIPFQGNTEAFF. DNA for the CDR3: TGTGCCAGCATCCCCTTCCAGGGTAACACTGAAGCTTTCTTT. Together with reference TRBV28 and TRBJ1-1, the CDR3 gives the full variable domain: DVKVTQSSRYLVKRTGEKVFLECVQDMDHENMFWYRQDPGLGLRLIYFSYDVKMKEKGDIPEGYSVSREKKERFSLILESASTNQTSMYLCASIPFQGNTEAFFGQGTRLTVV.